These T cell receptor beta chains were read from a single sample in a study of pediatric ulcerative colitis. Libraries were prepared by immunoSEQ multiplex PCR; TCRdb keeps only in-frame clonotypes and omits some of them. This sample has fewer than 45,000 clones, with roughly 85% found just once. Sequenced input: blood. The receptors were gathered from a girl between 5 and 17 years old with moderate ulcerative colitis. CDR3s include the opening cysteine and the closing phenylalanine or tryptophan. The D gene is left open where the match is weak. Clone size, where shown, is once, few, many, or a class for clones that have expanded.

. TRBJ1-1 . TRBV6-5 CASSYLPGNTEAFF TGTGCCAGCAGTTATCTTCCGGGGAACACTGAAGCTTTCTTT
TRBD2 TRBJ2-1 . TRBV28 CASSPLAGDWNEQFF TGTGCCAGCAGCCCACTAGCGGGAGATTGGAATGAGCAGTTCTTC
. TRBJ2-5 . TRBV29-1 CSVAFSGETQYF TGCAGCGTAGCTTTTTCCGGAGAGACCCAGTACTTC
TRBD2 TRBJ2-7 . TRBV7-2 CASSLQAGGPYEQYF TGTGCCAGCAGCTTACAGGCGGGGGGCCCCTACGAGCAGTACTTC
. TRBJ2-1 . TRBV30 CAWSRGDRAGDNEQFF TGTGCCTGGAGCAGGGGGGACCGTGCAGGGGACAATGAGCAGTTCTTC
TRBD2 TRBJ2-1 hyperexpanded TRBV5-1 CASSDSPLAGGYNEQFF TGCGCCAGCAGCGACAGCCCCCTAGCGGGAGGATACAATGAGCAGTTCTTC
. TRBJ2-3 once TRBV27 CASSSLDDTQYF TGTGCCAGCAGTTCCCTAGACGATACGCAGTATTTT
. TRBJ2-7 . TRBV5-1 CASSQGSYEQYF TGCGCCAGCAGCCAGGGAAGCTACGAGCAGTACTTC
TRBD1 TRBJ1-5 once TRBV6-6 CASSYRGQGLQPQHF TGTGCCAGCAGTTATCGGGGACAGGGGCTTCAGCCCCAGCATTTT
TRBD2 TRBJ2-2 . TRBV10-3 CAISGLAGGAGELFF TGTGCCATCAGTGGACTAGCGGGTGGGGCCGGGGAGCTGTTTTTT
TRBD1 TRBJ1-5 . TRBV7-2 CASSLSGTVNQPQHF TGTGCCAGCAGCTTATCCGGGACAGTCAATCAGCCCCAGCATTTT
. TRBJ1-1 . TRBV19 CASSWEEAAEAFF TGTGCCAGTAGTTGGGAGGAGGCGGCTGAAGCTTTCTTT
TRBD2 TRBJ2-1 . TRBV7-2 CASSARTSGRDNEQFF TGTGCCAGCAGCGCGAGAACTAGCGGGAGGGACAATGAGCAGTTCTTC
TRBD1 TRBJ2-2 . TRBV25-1 CASSEGQGLTGTGELFF TGTGCCAGCAGTGAGGGACAGGGGCTCACGGGCACCGGGGAGCTGTTTTTT
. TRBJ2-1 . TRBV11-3 CASSLGLAQGEDEQFF TGTGCCAGCAGCTTAGGGCTAGCTCAAGGGGAGGATGAGCAGTTCTTC
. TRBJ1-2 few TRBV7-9 CASSLGGARYGYTF TGTGCCAGCAGCTTAGGAGGGGCCCGCTATGGCTACACCTTC
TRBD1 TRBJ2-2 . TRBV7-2 CASSLAPGQGVKATGELFF TGTGCCAGCAGCTTAGCCCCCGGACAGGGGGTAAAAGCCACCGGGGAGCTGTTTTTT
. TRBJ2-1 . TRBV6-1 CASSEAEEGNEQFF TGTGCCAGCAGTGAAGCGGAGGAGGGCAATGAGCAGTTCTTC
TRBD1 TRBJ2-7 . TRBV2 CASRDRGGGEQYF TGTGCCAGCAGGGACAGGGGCGGGGGCGAGCAGTACTTC
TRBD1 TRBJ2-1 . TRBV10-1 CASSELVNRGLRNEQFF TGCGCCAGCAGTGAGCTCGTGAACAGGGGATTGCGAAATGAGCAGTTCTTC
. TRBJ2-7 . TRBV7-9 CASSLGEGLSYEQYF TGTGCCAGCAGCTTAGGCGAGGGCCTCTCCTACGAGCAGTACTTC
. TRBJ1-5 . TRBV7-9 CASRGWTDDQPQHF TGTGCCAGCAGGGGTTGGACAGACGATCAGCCCCAGCATTTT
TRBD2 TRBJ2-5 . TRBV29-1 CSARDYRGETQYF TGCAGCGCCCGGGACTACCGGGGGGAGACCCAGTACTTC
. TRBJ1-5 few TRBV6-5 CASSYGSNQPQHF TGTGCCAGCAGTTACGGTAGCAATCAGCCCCAGCATTTT
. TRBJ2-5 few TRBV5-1 CASSLRGTAQETQYF TGCGCCAGCAGCTTGAGGGGAACGGCCCAAGAGACCCAGTACTTC
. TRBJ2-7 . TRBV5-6 CASSLTGRDEQYF TGTGCCAGCAGCTTGACAGGGAGGGACGAGCAGTACTTC
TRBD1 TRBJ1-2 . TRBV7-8 CASSLDDREGGYTF TGTGCCAGCAGCTTGGATGACAGGGAAGGTGGCTACACCTTC
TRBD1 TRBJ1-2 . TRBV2 CASSGDSYYGYTF TGTGCCAGCAGTGGGGACAGCTATTATGGCTACACCTTC
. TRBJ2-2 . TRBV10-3 CANRQGRDTGELFF TGTGCCAATAGACAGGGGAGGGACACCGGGGAGCTGTTTTTT
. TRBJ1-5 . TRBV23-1 CASSQYSGCVWQPQHF TGCGCCAGCAGTCAGTACTCAGGGTGTGTATGGCAGCCCCAGCATTTT
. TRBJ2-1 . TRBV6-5 CASRANYNEQFF TGTGCCAGCAGGGCCAACTACAATGAGCAGTTCTTC
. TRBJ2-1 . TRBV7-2 CASSLRFNEQFF TGTGCCAGCAGCCTAAGGTTCAATGAGCAGTTCTTC